The entry that follows covers one T cell receptor beta chain sequence. Germline CDR1 MNHEY, CDR2 SVGAGI. V lost 6 bases and J 3 bases, leaving 13 bases between the germline ends. The CDR3 loop spans 14 amino acids. Grouping used clinical history reported by participants in a survey and questionnaire. The entry originates in a study of blood T cell repertoires in COVID-19. For the study at large: Recovered participants had two consecutive negative NP/OP PCR tests, healthcare professional clearance, or symptom resolution. The cDNA or gDNA used as material had been derived from T cells, B-cell-depleted T cells, or PBMCs.

Per the original methods: How many nucleated cells were present was estimated from reference gene primer amplification. Assay used: immunoSEQ multiplex PCR; TCRdb lists only in-frame clones, some missing. Clone size and the V and J calls come from that table; the DNA yielded D and trimming. The repertoire consists of hundreds of thousands of clones, with around 87% occurring once and the leading ten covering about 1.9%. V gene TRBV6-5 combines with J gene TRBJ2-3; D gene unclear. This clonotype was obtained from a man aged 40-55 years in a cohort exposed to, infected with or recovered from COVID-19 (not recorded which). The sequencing sample was made of PBMCs or T cells enriched from blood (not recorded which). CDR3 protein: CASRIALGTDTQYF. CDR3 in DNA: TGTGCCAGCAGGATAGCCCTCGGGACAGATACGCAGTATTTT.